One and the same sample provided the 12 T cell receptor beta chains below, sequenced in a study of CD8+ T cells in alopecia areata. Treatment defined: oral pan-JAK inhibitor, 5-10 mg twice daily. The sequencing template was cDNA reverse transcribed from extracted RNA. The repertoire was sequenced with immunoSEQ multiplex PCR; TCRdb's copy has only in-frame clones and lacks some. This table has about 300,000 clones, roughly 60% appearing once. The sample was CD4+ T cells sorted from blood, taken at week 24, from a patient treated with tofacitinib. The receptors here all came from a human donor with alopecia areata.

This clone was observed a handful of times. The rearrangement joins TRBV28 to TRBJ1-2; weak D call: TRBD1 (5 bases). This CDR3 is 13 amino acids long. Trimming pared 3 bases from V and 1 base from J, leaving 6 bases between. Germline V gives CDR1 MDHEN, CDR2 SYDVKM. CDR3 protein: CASSLGHNYGYTF. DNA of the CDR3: TGTGCCAGCAGTTTGGGGCATAACTATGGCTACACCTTC.

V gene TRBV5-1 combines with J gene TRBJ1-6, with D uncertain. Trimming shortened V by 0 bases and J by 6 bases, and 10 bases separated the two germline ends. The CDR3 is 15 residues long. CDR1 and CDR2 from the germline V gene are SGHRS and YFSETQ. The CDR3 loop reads CASSLGAQTNSPLHF. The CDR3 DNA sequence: TGCGCCAGCAGCTTGGGGGCCCAGACTAATTCACCCCTCCACTTT.

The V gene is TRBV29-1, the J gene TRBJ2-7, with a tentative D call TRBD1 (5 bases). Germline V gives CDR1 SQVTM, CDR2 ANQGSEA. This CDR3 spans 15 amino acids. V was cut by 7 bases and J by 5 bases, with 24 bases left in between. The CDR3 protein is CSAAPGRRARNEQYF. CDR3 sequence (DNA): TGCAGCGCCGCGCCCGGCCGCAGGGCTAGAAACGAGCAGTACTTC.

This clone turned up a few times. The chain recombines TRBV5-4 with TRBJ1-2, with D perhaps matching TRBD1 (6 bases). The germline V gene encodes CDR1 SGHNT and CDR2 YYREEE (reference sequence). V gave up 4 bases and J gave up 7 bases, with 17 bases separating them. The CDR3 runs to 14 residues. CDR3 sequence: CASSPDGGGVGYTF. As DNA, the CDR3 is TGTGCCAGCAGCCCGGACGGGGGCGGAGTTGGCTACACCTTC.

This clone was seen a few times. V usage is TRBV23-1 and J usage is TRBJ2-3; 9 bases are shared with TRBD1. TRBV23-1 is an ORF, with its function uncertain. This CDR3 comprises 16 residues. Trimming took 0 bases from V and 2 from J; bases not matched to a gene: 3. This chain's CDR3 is CASSQSRQGVTDTQYF. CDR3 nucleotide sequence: TGCGCCAGCAGTCAATCTCGACAGGGGGTCACAGATACGCAGTATTTT.

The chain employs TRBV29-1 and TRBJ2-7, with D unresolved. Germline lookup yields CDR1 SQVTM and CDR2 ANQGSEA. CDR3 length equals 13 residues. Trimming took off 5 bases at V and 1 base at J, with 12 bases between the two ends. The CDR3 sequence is CSVRRPRSYEQYF. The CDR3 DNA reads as TGCAGCGTTCGGCGTCCAAGGTCCTACGAGCAGTACTTC.

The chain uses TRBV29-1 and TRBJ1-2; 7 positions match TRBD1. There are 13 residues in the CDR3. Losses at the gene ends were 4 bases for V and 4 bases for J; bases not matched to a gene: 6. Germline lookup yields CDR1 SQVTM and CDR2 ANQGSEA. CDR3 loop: CSVGTGDGYGYTF. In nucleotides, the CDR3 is TGCAGCGTTGGAACAGGGGACGGCTATGGCTACACCTTC. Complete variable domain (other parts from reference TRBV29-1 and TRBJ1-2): SAVISQKPSRDICQRGTSLTIQCQVDSQVTMMFWYRQQPGQSLTLIATANQGSEATYESGFVIDKFPISRPNLTFSTLTVSNMSPEDSSIYLCSVGTGDGYGYTFGSGTRLTVV.

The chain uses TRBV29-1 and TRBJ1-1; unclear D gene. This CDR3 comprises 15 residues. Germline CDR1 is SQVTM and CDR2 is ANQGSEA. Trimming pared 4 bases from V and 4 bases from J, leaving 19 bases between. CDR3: CSVAFTAGFSTEAFF. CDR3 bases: TGCAGCGTTGCCTTTACAGCGGGGTTTAGCACTGAAGCTTTCTTT. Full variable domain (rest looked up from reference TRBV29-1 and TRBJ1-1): SAVISQKPSRDICQRGTSLTIQCQVDSQVTMMFWYRQQPGQSLTLIATANQGSEATYESGFVIDKFPISRPNLTFSTLTVSNMSPEDSSIYLCSVAFTAGFSTEAFFGQGTRLTVV.

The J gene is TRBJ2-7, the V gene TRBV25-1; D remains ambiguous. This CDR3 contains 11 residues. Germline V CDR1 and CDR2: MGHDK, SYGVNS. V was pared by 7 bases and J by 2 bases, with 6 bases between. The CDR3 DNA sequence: TGTGCCAGCACTCAAGCCTACGAGCAGTACTTC. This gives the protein CASTQAYEQYF.

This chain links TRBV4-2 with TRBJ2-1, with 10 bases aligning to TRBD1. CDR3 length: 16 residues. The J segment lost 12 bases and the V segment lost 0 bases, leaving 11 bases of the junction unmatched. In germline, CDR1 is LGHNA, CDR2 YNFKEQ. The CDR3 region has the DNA TGTGCCAGCAGCCAAGAATCCGGGACAGGGGTATCGGGGCAGTTCTTC. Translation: CASSQESGTGVSGQFF.

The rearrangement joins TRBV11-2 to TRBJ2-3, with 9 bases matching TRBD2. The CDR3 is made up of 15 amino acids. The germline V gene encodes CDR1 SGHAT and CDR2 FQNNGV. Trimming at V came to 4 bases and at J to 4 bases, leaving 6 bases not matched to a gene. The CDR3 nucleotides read TGTGCCAGCAGCTCCCTAGCGGGGAGGGCAGATACGCAGTATTTT. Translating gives CASSSLAGRADTQYF.

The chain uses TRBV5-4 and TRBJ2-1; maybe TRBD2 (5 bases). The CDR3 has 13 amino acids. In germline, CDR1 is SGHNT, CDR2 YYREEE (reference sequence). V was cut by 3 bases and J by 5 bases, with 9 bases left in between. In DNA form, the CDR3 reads TGTGCCAGCAGCTCCTGGGAGCACAATGAGCAGTTCTTC. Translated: CASSSWEHNEQFF.